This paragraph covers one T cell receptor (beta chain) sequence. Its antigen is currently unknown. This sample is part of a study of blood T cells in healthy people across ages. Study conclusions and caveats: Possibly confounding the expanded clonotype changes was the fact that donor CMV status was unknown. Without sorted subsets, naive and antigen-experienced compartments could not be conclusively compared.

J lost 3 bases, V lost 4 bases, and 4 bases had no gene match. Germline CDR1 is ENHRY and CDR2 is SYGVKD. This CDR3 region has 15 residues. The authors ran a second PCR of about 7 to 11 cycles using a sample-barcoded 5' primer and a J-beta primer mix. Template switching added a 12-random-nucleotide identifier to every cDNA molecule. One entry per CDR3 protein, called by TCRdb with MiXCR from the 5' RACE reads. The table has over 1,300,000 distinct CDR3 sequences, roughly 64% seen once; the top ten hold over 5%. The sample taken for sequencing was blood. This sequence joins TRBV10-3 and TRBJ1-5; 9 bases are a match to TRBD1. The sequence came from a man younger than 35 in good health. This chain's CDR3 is CAISATGGDNQPQHF. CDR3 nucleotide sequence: TGTGCCATCAGTGCTACAGGGGGCGACAATCAGCCCCAGCATTTT.